This T cell receptor beta chain was captured in a study of blood T cell repertoires in COVID-19 (dated by TCRdb to the early 2020s). Context from the whole study: The collaborator samples originated in the United States, Italy and Spain and spanned the acute and convalescent phases of COVID-19. The prospective study material was composed of cDNA or gDNA derived from T cells, B-cell-depleted T cells, or PBMCs. Subjects who had been exposed to COVID-19, were actively infected with it, or had recovered from it provided the deeply sampled blood TCRbeta repertoires that made up the dataset. The repertoires were made available in a free public database intended to serve as a resource for research on the immune response to SARS-CoV-2. Samples came from the ongoing ImmuneRACE study (first 160 participants) plus 1,254 subjects from 6 global collaborators. The sample metadata nearly always contained a de-identified subject ID, COVID-19 status, age in years and sex. Where available, HLA class I and class II types were taken from metadata supplied by the sample provider and were not determined by assay-based typing.

V ends up 0 bases short and J 1 base short, with an unmatched junction base count of 3. The germline V gene supplies CDR1 SGHRS and CDR2 YFSETQ. CDR3 length: 16 amino acids, cysteine to phenylalanine. The only DNA kept is the CDR3, 48 bases in frame from the first base. TCRbeta CDR3 regions were amplified from genomic DNA using the immunoSEQ Assay, a bias-controlled multiplex PCR. As for the authors' bioinformatics: The number of nucleated cells in each sample was estimated by amplification of reference gene primers within the assay. To quantify the absolute abundance of each unique TCRbeta CDR3 rearrangement, sequence reads were collapsed and filtered. For each sample, productive Simpson clonality was calculated by taking the square root of Simpson's diversity index across productive rearrangements. TCRdb retrieved this table from immuneACCESS and kept in-frame rearrangements only. Not all clones are present; in checked studies, unresolved V genes account for under half, and no reason is known for the remainder. The D gene and trimming were derived from the DNA, and the V and J assignments and clone size from that table. This sample comprises 90,000 to 120,000 clones, 88% of them detected only once. The ten largest clonotypes hold about 2.2% of the sample.

A word on this clone: Its target antigen remains unknown. Nothing much larger sits one base from this clone, and base qualities are not available.

Whole blood was collected in K2EDTA tubes by collaborating institutions according to the institutions' own protocols. For TCRbeta analysis, collaborators shipped samples as frozen whole blood, isolated PBMCs, or DNA extracted from either of those sample types. Study-level results and caveats: Clinical and demographic metadata were provided uncurated, with the amount varying by source and participant.

This receptor chain uses TRBV5-1 and TRBJ2-5; TRBD2 fits 10 bases in the junction. This sequence was found in a human donor in a cohort sampled during active COVID-19. The specimen was peripheral blood. The CDR3 has the sequence CASSLVLAGPQETQYF. The DNA is as follows: TGCGCCAGCAGCTTGGTACTAGCGGGACCCCAAGAGACCCAGTACTTC.